This T cell receptor (beta chain) was recovered during a study of blood T cell repertoires in COVID-19. Study as a whole: The United States, Italy and Spain were the sources of the acute and convalescent COVID-19 samples.

Measured with immunoSEQ multiplex PCR; TCRdb has only the in-frame clones, and not every one. The table has about 260,000 clones, around 87% seen once. The CDR3 length is 15 residues. Trimming removed 2 bases from V and 5 bases from J; junction bases left unmatched: 8. The germline CDR1 and CDR2 sequences are SGHDT and YYEEEE. The chain is built from TRBV5-6 and TRBJ2-5; 8 nucleotides line up with TRBD1. What was sequenced was peripheral blood. This receptor was identified in a woman aged 40 to 49 who had recovered from COVID-19. The CDR3 here is CASSFDRGEGETQYF. The CDR3 DNA is TGTGCCAGCAGCTTTGACAGGGGCGAGGGGGAGACCCAGTACTTC.